One and the same sample provided the 12 T cell receptor beta chains below, sequenced in a study of T cells after yellow fever vaccination. From the 5' RACE reads, TCRdb called clonotypes with MiXCR, one entry per CDR3 protein. Among some 320,000 distinct CDR3 sequences, roughly 8.7% were seen once, and the ten largest hold over 15%. The input for sequencing was PBMCs, taken on the day of the first yellow fever vaccination. These receptors all come from a man between 18 and 29 years old who received the YFV17D yellow fever vaccine.

Only a few counts were recorded for this clonotype. The chain uses TRBV5-6 and TRBJ1-6; 7 nucleotides align to TRBD1. There are 16 residues in the CDR3. Germline-derived CDR1 and CDR2 are SGHDT and YYEEEE. Trimming at V came to 2 bases and at J to 7 bases, leaving 9 bases not matched to a gene. CDR3 in DNA: TGTGCCAGCAGCTTCCCCCGACAGGGAGGGAATTCACCCCTCCACTTT. As protein: CASSFPRQGGNSPLHF.

The genes are TRBV12-3 or TRBV12-4 and TRBJ2-5; no clear D gene. V was pared by 5 bases and J by 6 bases, with 16 bases between. The CDR3 has 14 residues. The CDR3 nucleotides are TGTGCCAGCAGTCCCCATAGGGTCCTACAGACCCAGTACTTC. Protein product: CASSPHRVLQTQYF.

Only a few counts were recorded for this clonotype. The chain joins TRBV14 to TRBJ1-2; the D is unclear. Trimming removed 3 bases from V and 7 bases from J, with 12 bases in between. CDR1 and CDR2 (germline): SGHDN, FVKESK. The CDR3 extends over 13 amino acids. CDR3 loop: CASSHDLISGYTF. CDR3 sequence (DNA): TGTGCCAGCAGCCATGACCTTATCAGTGGCTACACCTTC.

This clonotype was counted only a few times. The J gene is TRBJ1-2, the V gene TRBV5-6; D is unresolved. V lost 2 bases, J lost 1 base, and 3 bases lay in between. CDR3 length: 12 residues. Germline V gives CDR1 SGHDT, CDR2 YYEEEE. CDR3 in DNA: TGTGCCAGCAGCTTAAGTAACTATGGCTACACCTTC. It is translated as CASSLSNYGYTF.

The gene calls are TRBV6-5 and TRBJ2-3; D ambiguous. Trimming pared 0 bases from V and 6 bases from J, leaving 10 bases between. Germline CDR1 and CDR2: MNHEY and SVGAGI. CDR3 size: 14 residues. The CDR3 spells CASSYSQVLDTQYF. The CDR3 DNA follows: TGTGCCAGCAGTTACTCCCAAGTTCTCGATACGCAGTATTTT.

V usage is TRBV7-6 and J usage is TRBJ2-1, with D maybe TRBD2 (5 bases). Germline V gene data show CDR1 as SGHVS and CDR2 as FNYEAQ. The length of the CDR3 is 13 residues. The V end was cut by 5 bases, the J end by 6 bases, with 11 bases between. The CDR3 is CASSLETINEQFF. CDR3 nucleotides: TGTGCCAGCAGCCTCGAGACTATCAATGAGCAGTTCTTC.

The CDR3 coding sequence is TGCGCCAGCACAGCGGGGCGTAAAACGGGAGATACGCAGTATTTT. This encodes CASTAGRKTGDTQYF. The rearrangement links TRBV5-1 to TRBJ2-3; 7 bases align to TRBD2. Per germline, CDR1 SGHRS and CDR2 YFSETQ. This CDR3 contains 15 residues. J gave up 5 bases and V 6 bases, and 12 bases lay outside the gene matches.

For the CDR3, the DNA is TGTGCCAGCAGCTTGGGATCTGGGGCCGGGGAGACCCAGTACTTC. Its translation: CASSLGSGAGETQYF. The chain has TRBV5-4 and TRBJ2-5, with D perhaps TRBD1 (5 bases). This CDR3 region has 15 residues. V was cut by 0 bases and J by 5 bases, with 14 bases left in between. The germline V gene encodes CDR1 SGHNT and CDR2 YYREEE (reference sequence). Together with reference TRBV5-4 and TRBJ2-5, the CDR3 gives the full variable domain: ETGVTQSPTHLIKTRGQQVTLRCSSQSGHNTVSWYQQALGQGPQFIFQYYREEENGRGNFPPRFSGLQFPNYSSELNVNALELDDSALYLCASSLGSGAGETQYFGPGTRLLVL.

This clonotype was found many times. The V call is TRBV20-1, the J call TRBJ1-6; D not resolved. CDR1 is DFQATT and CDR2 is SNEGSKA in the germline V gene (reference sequence). This CDR3 is built from 15 residues. V lost 1 base to trimming and J lost 0 bases, with 7 bases between them. The CDR3 coding sequence is TGCAGTGCTAGAGGTCACAGCTCCTATAATTCACCCCTCCACTTT. Translating it yields CSARGHSSYNSPLHF.

A few counts support this clonotype. The chain carries TRBV11-2 and TRBJ2-1, with 7 bases lining up with TRBD1. The CDR3 spans 15 residues. Germline CDR1 is SGHAT and CDR2 is FQNNGV. Unmatched junction bases numbered 8, after V lost 2 bases and J lost 7 bases. The CDR3 sequence: CASSLWIVQGNEQFF. The DNA of the CDR3 is TGTGCCAGCAGCTTATGGATCGTACAGGGGAATGAGCAGTTCTTC.

The chain is built from TRBV6-2 or TRBV6-3 and TRBJ2-2; D not resolved. The CDR3 totals 12 residues. Germline CDR1 and CDR2: MNHEY and SVGEGT. V lost 2 bases to trimming and J lost 9 bases, with 7 bases between them. In DNA form, the CDR3 reads TGTGCCAGCAGTTACGTGTTTTGGGAGCTGTTTTTT. Translated: CASSYVFWELFF.

This clonotype was seen more than once but under ten times. CDR3 residues: CASSRDLVRVAQHF. The CDR3 DNA sequence: TGTGCCAGTAGTAGGGACCTTGTGAGAGTGGCCCAGCATTTT. The chain links TRBV19 to TRBJ1-5; a weak D match, TRBD1 (5 bases). In germline, CDR1 is LNHDA, CDR2 SQIVND (reference sequence). The CDR3 loop spans 14 amino acids. Trimming removed 4 bases at V and 11 bases at J, with 18 bases between.